The 9 T cell receptor beta chains below all came from one sample that was sequenced in a study of blood T cell repertoires in COVID-19 (dated by TCRdb to the early 2020s). The library was made by the immunoSEQ multiplex PCR assay. TCRdb carries this immuneACCESS record with in-frame sequences only. Its versions omit some clonotypes, under half of them owing to an unresolved V gene in the studies checked, with the rest unexplained. This sample holds some 270,000 clones; around nine tenths were observed only once. The biggest ten clones account for roughly 8% of the sample. The sequenced sample was peripheral blood. Every receptor here comes from a middle-aged man with active or convalescent COVID-19.

The V gene is TRBV2, the J gene TRBJ2-7; TRBD2 might be the D (5 bases). Germline CDR1 is SNHLY and CDR2 is FYNNEI. Deletions cut 6 bases from V and 0 bases from J, with 6 bases between. The CDR3 is made up of 12 amino acids. In DNA, the CDR3 is TGTGCCAGCAGGGAGGTCTCCTACGAGCAGTACTTC. Protein sequence: CASREVSYEQYF.

The chain has TRBV27 and TRBJ2-1; 14 bases map to TRBD2. V lost 2 bases to trimming and J lost 3 bases; unmatched junction nucleotides: 3. CDR3 length: 17 residues. Germline assignment: CDR1 MNHEY and CDR2 SMNVEV (reference sequence). The CDR3 region has the DNA TGTGCCAGCAGTTTAGGGACTAGCGGGAGCTACTACAATGAGCAGTTCTTC. It codes for CASSLGTSGSYYNEQFF.

V usage is TRBV6-6 and J usage is TRBJ1-3, with 7 bases identical to TRBD1. V lost 5 bases and J lost 2; bases outside the gene matches: 6. This CDR3 comprises 15 residues. The V gene's germline CDR1 is MNHNY and CDR2 SVGAGI (reference sequence). In nucleotides, the CDR3 is TGTGCCAGCAGTCAACAACAGGGGCCTGGAAACACCATATATTTT. Translated, it gives CASSQQQGPGNTIYF.

The gene calls are TRBV12-5 and TRBJ1-2, with 9 bases matching TRBD1. Germline assignment: CDR1 LGHNT and CDR2 FRNRAP. Trimming cost V 2 bases and J 2 bases; bases outside gene matches: 6. The CDR3 runs to 16 residues. The CDR3 nucleotides read TGTGCTAGTGGTTTGCCTATGACAGGGGGGAACTATGGCTACACCTTC. Translation gives CASGLPMTGGNYGYTF.

The V gene is TRBV5-6, the J gene TRBJ1-5; 7 bases map to TRBD1. V lost 4 bases to trimming and J lost 1 base; unmatched junction nucleotides: 8. The V gene's germline CDR1 is SGHDT and CDR2 YYEEEE. The CDR3 runs 16 residues. CDR3 loop: CASSRQGGVSNQPQHF. In DNA, the CDR3 is TGTGCCAGCAGCCGACAGGGCGGGGTAAGCAATCAGCCCCAGCATTTT.

This CDR3 reads CASRTLKGGSEKLFF. The CDR3 coding sequence is TGTGCCAGCAGGACCCTAAAGGGGGGGAGTGAAAAACTGTTTTTT. The chain couples TRBV6-5 to TRBJ1-4, with D perhaps matching TRBD1 (6 bases). From germline, CDR1 is MNHEY and CDR2 SVGAGI. This CDR3 has 15 residues. Trimming shortened V by 6 bases and J by 7 bases, and 18 bases separated the two germline ends.

This clone is a singleton in its sample. This chain joins TRBV27 and TRBJ2-7; tentative D call: TRBD1 (6 bases). The V gene lost 7 bases and the J gene lost 4 bases, with 14 bases spanning the gap. CDR1 and CDR2 (germline): MNHEY, SMNVEV (reference sequence). CDR3 size: 13 residues. CDR3 DNA sequence: TGTGCCAGCAAGTCCACAGGGATATACGAGCAGTACTTC. This gives the protein CASKSTGIYEQYF.

The chain combines TRBV6-6 with TRBJ2-7; no definite D call. The ends were cut back, 0 bases at V and 0 bases at J, with 6 bases in the middle. From germline, CDR1 is MNHNY and CDR2 SVGAGI (reference sequence). The CDR3 consists of 14 residues. In nucleotides, the CDR3 is TGTGCCAGCAGTTACTCACCTATCTCCTACGAGCAGTACTTC. Its translation: CASSYSPISYEQYF.

The CDR3 bases are TGTGCCAGTAGTCAAGTAACAGGGGTCGGCAACGAGCAGTACTTC. Its translation: CASSQVTGVGNEQYF. The chain combines TRBV19 with TRBJ2-7; 7 nucleotides line up with TRBD1. V dropped 5 bases and J dropped 5; count of bases not matched to a gene: 12. Germline V gene data show CDR1 as LNHDA and CDR2 as SQIVND (reference sequence). The CDR3 loop spans 15 amino acids.